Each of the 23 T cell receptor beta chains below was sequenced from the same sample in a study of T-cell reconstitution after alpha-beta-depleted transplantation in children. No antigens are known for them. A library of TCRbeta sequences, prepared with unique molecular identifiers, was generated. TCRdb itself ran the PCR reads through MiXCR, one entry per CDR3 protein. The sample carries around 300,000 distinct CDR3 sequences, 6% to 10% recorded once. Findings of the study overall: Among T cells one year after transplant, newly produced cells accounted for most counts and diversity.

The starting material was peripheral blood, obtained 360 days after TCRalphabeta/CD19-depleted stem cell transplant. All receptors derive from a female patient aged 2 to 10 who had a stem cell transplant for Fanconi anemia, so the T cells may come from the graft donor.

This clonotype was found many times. DNA of the CDR3: TGCAGTGCTAGTGCTCTGACAGGGGTAAATACGCAGTATTTT. As protein: CSASALTGVNTQYF. The chain combines TRBV20-1 with TRBJ2-3; 8 bases are shared with TRBD1. The ends lost 3 bases at V and 7 bases at J; junction bases unmatched: 9. Germline values: CDR1 DFQATT, CDR2 SNEGSKA (reference sequence). CDR3 size: 14 residues.

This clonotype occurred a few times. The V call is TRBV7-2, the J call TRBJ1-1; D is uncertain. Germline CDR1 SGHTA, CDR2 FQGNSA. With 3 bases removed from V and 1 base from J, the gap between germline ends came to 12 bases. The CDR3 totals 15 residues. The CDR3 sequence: CASSLLGLTNTEAFF. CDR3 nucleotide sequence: TGTGCCAGCAGCTTGTTAGGGTTGACGAACACTGAAGCTTTCTTT.

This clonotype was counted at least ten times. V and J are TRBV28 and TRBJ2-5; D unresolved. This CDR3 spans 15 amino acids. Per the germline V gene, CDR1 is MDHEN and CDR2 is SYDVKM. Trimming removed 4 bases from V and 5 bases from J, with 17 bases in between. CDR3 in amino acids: CASSSPLLGLETQYF. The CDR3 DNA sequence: TGTGCCAGCAGTTCCCCCTTACTGGGTTTGGAGACCCAGTACTTC.

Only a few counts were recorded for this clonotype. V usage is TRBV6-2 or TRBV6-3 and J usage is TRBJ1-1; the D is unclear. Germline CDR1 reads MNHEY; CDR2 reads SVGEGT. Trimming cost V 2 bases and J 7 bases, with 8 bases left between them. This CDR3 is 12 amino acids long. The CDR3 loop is CASSYPRIEAFF. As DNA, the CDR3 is TGTGCCAGCAGTTACCCCCGGATTGAAGCTTTCTTT.

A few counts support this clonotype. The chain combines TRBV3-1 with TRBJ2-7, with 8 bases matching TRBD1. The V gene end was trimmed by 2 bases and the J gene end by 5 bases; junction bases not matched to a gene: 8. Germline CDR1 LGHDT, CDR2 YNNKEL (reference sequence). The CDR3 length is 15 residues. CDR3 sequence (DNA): TGTGCCAGCAGCCAACCGGGACAGGTCATCCACGAGCAGTACTTC. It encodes CASSQPGQVIHEQYF.

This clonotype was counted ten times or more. The CDR3 sequence is CASSTGGTNNEQFF. DNA of the CDR3: TGTGCCAGCAGTACCGGGGGGACTAACAATGAGCAGTTCTTC. This rearrangement joins TRBV12-3 or TRBV12-4 to TRBJ2-1; TRBD2 aligns across 7 bases. The J segment lost 5 bases and the V segment lost 5 bases, leaving 6 bases of the junction unmatched. The CDR3 loop spans 14 amino acids.

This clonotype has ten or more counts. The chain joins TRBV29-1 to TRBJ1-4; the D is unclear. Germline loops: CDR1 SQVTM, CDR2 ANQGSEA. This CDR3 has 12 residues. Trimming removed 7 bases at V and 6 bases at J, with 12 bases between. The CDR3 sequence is CSGSDVDEKLFF. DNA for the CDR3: TGCAGCGGCTCGGACGTGGATGAAAAACTGTTTTTT.

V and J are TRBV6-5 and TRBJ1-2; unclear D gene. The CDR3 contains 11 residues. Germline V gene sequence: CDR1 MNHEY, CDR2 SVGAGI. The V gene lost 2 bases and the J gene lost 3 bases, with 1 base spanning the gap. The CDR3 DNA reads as TGTGCCAGCAGTTACGACTATGGCTACACCTTC. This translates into CASSYDYGYTF.

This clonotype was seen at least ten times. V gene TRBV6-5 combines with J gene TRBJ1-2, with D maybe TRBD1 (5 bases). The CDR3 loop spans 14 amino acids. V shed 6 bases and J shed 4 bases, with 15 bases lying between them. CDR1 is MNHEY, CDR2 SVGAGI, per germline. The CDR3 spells CASRIDGTSYGYTF. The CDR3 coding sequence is TGTGCCAGCAGAATCGATGGGACGTCCTATGGCTACACCTTC.

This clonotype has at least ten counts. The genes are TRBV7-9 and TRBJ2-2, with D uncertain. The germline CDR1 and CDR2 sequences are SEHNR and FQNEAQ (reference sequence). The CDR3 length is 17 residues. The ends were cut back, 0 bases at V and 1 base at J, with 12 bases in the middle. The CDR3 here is CASSLASEGVNTGELFF. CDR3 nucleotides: TGTGCCAGCAGCTTAGCATCGGAAGGAGTGAACACCGGGGAGCTGTTTTTT.

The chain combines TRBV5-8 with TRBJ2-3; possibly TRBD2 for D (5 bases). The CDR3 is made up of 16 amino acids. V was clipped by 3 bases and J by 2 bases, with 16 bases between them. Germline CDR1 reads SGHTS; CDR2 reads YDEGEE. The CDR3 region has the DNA TGTGCCAGCAGCTCCGGGGAACTCTACCTCACAGATACGCAGTATTTT. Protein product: CASSSGELYLTDTQYF.

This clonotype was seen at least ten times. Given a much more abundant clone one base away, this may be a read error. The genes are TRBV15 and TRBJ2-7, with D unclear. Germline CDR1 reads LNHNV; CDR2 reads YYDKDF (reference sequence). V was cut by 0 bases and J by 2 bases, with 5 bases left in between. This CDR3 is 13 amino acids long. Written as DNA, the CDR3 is TGTGCCACCAGCAGAGATATCCCCTACGAGCAGTACTTC. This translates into CATSRDIPYEQYF.

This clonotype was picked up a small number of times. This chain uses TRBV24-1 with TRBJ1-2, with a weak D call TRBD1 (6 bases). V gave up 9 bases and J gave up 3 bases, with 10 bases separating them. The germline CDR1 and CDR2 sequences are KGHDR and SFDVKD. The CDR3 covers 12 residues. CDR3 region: CATADSHYGYTF. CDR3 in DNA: TGTGCCACCGCGGACAGTCACTATGGCTACACCTTC.

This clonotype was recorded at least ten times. CDR3 sequence: CASSPGLTMNTEAFF. The CDR3 DNA reads TGTGCCAGCAGCCCGGGACTGACCATGAACACTGAAGCTTTCTTT. This chain connects TRBV5-6 to TRBJ1-1, with D perhaps matching TRBD1 (5 bases). This CDR3 region has 15 residues. Germline-derived CDR1 and CDR2 are SGHDT and YYEEEE. V lost 4 bases and J lost 0, with 13 bases in between.

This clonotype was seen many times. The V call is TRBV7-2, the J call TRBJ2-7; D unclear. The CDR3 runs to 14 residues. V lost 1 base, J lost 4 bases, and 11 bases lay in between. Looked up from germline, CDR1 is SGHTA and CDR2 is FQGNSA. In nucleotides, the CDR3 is TGTGCCAGCAGCTTAGATCGTCTAGGTTACGAGCAGTACTTC. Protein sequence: CASSLDRLGYEQYF.

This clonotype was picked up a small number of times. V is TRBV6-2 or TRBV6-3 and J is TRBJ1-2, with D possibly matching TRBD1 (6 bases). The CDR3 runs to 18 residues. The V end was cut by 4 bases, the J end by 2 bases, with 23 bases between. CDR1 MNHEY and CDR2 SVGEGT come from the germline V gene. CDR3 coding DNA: TGTGCCAGCAGTTTGACGAGAAGGGACACCTGGACCAACTATGGCTACACCTTC. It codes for CASSLTRRDTWTNYGYTF.

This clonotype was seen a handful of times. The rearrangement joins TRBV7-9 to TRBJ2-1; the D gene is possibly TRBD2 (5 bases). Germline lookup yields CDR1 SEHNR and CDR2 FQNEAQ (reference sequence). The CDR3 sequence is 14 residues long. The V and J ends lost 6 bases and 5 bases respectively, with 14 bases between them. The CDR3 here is CASSLTLDHNEQFF. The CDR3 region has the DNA TGTGCCAGCAGTTTAACACTAGATCACAATGAGCAGTTCTTC.

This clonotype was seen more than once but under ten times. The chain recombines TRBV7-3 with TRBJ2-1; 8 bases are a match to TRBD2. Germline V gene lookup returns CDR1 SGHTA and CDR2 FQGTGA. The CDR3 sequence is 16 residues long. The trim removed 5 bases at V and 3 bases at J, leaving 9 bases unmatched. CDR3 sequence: CASSPNGGDFYNEQFF. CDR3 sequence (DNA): TGTGCCAGCAGCCCCAACGGGGGGGACTTCTACAATGAGCAGTTCTTC.

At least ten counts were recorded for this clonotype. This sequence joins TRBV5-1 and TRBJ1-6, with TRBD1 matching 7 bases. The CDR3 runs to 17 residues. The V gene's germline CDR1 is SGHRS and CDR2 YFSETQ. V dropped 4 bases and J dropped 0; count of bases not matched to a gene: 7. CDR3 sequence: CASSAGTASSYNSPLHF. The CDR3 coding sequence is TGCGCCAGCAGCGCCGGGACAGCGAGCTCCTATAATTCACCCCTCCACTTT.

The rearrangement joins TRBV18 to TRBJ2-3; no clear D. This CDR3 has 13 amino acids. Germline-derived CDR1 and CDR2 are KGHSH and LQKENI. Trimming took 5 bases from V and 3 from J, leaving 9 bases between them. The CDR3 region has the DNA TGTGCCAGCTCATCGTCGGAAACAGATACGCAGTATTTT. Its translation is CASSSSETDTQYF.

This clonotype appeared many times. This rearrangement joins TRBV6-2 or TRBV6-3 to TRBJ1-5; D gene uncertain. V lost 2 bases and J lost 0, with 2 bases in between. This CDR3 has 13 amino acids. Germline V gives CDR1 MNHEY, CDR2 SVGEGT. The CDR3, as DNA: TGTGCCAGCAGTTACCTTAGCAATCAGCCCCAGCATTTT. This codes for CASSYLSNQPQHF.

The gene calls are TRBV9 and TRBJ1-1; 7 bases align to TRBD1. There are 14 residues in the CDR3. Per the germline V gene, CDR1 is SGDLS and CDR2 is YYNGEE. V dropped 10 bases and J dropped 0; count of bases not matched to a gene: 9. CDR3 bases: TGTGCCGGACAGGAGGCGGAAATGAACACTGAAGCTTTCTTT. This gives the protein CAGQEAEMNTEAFF.

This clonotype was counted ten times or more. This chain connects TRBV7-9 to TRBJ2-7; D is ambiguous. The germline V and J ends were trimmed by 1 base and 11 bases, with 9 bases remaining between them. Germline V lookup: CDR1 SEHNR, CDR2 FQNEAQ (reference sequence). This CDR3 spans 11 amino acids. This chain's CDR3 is CASSLGDLEYF. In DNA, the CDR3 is TGTGCCAGCAGCTTAGGTGATCTGGAGTACTTC.